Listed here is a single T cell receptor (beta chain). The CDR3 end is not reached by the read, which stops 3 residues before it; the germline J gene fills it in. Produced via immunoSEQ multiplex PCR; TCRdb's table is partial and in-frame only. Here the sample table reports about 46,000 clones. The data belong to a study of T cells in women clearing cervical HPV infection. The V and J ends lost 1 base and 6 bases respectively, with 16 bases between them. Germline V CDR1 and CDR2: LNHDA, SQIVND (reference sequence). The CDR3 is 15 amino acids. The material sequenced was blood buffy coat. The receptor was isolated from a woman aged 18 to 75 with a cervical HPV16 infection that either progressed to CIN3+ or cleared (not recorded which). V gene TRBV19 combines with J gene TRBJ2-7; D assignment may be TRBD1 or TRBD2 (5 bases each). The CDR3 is CASSIGAGSGSEQYF. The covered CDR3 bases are TGTGCCAGTAGTATAGGAGCAGGGTCGGGATCCGAG.